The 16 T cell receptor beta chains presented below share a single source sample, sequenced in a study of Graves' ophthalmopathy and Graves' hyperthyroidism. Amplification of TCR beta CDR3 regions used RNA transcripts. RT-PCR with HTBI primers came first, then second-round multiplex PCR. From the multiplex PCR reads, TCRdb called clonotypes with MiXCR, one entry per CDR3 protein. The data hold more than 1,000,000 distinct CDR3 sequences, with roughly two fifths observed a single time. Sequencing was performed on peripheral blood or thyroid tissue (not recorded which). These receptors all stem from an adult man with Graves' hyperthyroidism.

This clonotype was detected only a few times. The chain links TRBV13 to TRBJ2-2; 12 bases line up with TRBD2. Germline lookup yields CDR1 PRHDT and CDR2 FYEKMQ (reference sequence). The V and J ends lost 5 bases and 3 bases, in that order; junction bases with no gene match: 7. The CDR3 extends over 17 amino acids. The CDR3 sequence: CASSLAWTSGDTGELFF. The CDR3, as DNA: TGTGCCAGCAGCCTGGCTTGGACTAGCGGGGACACCGGGGAGCTGTTTTTT.

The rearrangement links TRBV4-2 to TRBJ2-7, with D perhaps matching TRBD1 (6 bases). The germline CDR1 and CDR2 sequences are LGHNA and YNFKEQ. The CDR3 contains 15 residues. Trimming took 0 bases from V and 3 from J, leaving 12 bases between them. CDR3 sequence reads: CASSQEAQGVYEQYF. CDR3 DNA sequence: TGTGCCAGCAGCCAAGAGGCACAGGGCGTCTACGAGCAGTACTTC.

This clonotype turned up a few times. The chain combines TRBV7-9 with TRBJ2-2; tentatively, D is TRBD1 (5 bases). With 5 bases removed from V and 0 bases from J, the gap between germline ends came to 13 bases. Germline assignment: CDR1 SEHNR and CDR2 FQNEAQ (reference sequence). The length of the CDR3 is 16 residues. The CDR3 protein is CASSPWQGANTGELFF. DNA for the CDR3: TGTGCCAGCAGCCCTTGGCAGGGTGCGAACACCGGGGAGCTGTTTTTT.

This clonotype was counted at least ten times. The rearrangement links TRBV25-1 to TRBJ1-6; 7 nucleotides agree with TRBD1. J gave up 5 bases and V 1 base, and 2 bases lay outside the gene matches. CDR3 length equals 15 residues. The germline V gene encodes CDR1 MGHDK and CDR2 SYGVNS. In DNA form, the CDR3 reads TGTGCCAGCAGTGAATTCCAGGGGGATAATTCACCCCTCCACTTT. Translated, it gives CASSEFQGDNSPLHF.

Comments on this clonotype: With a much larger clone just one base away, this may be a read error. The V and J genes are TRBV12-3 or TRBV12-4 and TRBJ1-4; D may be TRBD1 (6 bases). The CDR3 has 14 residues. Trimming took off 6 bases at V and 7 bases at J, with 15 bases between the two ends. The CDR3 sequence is CASRAGARGEKLFF. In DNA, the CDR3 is TGTGCCAGCAGGGCAGGGGCCCGGGGTGAAAAACTGTTTTTT.

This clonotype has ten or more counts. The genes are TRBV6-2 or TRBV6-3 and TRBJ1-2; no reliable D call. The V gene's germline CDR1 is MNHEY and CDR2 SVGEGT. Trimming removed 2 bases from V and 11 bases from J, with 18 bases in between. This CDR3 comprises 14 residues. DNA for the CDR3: TGTGCCAGCAGTTACACGAACTTCAGAGACGGGTACACCTTC. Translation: CASSYTNFRDGYTF.

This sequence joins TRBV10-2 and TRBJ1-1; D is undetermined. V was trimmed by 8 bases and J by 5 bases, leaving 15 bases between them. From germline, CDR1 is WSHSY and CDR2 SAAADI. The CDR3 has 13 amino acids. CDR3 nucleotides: TGCGCCAGCGCGTATGGACGGGCAACTGAAGCTTTCTTT. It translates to CASAYGRATEAFF.

The CDR3: CASSLRGQGNEKLFF. The CDR3 nucleotides are TGTGCCAGCAGCTTAAGGGGACAGGGTAACGAAAAACTGTTTTTT. This chain links TRBV7-8 with TRBJ1-4, with 9 bases lining up with TRBD1. The J segment lost 8 bases and the V segment lost 2 bases, leaving 6 bases of the junction unmatched. CDR1 SGHVS and CDR2 FQNEAQ come from the germline V gene. The CDR3 has 15 residues.

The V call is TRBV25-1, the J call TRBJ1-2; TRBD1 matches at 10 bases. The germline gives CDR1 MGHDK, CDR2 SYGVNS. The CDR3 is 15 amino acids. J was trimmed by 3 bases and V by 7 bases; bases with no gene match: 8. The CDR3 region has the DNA TGTGCCAGCACCCGGGACAGGGGTTTCGACTATGGCTACACCTTC. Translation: CASTRDRGFDYGYTF.

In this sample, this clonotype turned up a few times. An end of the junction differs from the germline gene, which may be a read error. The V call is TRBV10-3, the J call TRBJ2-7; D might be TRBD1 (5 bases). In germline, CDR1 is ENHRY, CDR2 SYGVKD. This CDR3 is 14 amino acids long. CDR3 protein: CASSKKLDTYEQYF. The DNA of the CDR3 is TGTGCCAGCAGTAAGAAACTGGACACCTACGAGCAGTACTTC.

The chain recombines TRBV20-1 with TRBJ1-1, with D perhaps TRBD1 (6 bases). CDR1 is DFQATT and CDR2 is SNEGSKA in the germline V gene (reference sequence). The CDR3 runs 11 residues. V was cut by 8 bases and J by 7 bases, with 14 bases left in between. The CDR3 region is CSLRQGIEAFF. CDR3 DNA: TGCAGTTTACGCCAGGGGATTGAAGCTTTCTTT.

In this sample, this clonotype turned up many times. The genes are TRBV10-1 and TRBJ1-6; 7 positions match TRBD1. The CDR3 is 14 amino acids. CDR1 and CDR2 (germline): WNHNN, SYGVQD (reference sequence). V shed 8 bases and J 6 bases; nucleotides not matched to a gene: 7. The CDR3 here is CASQGTDPNSPLHF. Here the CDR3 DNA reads TGCGCCAGCCAGGGGACAGATCCTAATTCACCCCTCCACTTT.

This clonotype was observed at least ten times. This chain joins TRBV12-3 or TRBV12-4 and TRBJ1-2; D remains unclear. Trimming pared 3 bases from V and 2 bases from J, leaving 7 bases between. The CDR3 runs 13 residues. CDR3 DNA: TGTGCCAGCAGTTTGGCAAAGAACTATGGCTACACCTTC. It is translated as CASSLAKNYGYTF.

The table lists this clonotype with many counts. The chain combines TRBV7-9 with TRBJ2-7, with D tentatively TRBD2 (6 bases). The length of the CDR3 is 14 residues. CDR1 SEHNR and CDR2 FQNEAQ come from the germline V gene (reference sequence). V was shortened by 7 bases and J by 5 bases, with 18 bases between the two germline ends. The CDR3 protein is CASTLDGRRHEQYF. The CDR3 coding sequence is TGTGCCAGCACCCTAGACGGGAGAAGACACGAGCAGTACTTC.

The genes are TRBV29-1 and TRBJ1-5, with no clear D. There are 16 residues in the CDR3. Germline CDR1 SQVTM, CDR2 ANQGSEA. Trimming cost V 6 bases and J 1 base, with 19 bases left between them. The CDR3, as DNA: TGCAGCGTCGCCCTTGTCGGAGGGAGGAGCAATCAGCCCCAGCATTTT. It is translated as CSVALVGGRSNQPQHF.

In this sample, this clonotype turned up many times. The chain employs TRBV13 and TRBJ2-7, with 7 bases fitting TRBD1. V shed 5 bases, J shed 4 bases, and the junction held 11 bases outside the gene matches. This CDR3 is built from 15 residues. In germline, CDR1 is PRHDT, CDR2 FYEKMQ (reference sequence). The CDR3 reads CASSTKDRTIYEQYF. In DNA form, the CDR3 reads TGTGCCAGCAGCACGAAGGACAGGACGATATACGAGCAGTACTTC.